This TCR beta chain was captured in a study of cytomegalovirus exposure and HLA in healthy donors. The PCR had 60 Vbeta and 13 Jbeta primers. In the authors' workflow: A later analysis counted 65 million to 95 million unique TCR beta chains, some 12 million shared. Measured with immunoSEQ multiplex PCR; TCRdb has only the in-frame clones, and not every one. V, J and clone size are those of that table, while D and trimming were read from the DNA. This table holds some 100,000 clones, about 85% found once. The CDR3 contains 14 residues. The germline CDR1 and CDR2 sequences are SGHTA and FQGNSA. V was cut by 5 bases and J by 2 bases, with 11 bases left in between.

Sequenced sample: PBMCs. This receptor was obtained from a man aged 25 to 40 in good health and CMV-seronegative. The chain combines TRBV7-2 with TRBJ2-3; a weak D match, TRBD2 (5 bases). In nucleotides, the CDR3 is TGTGCCAGCAGCACGCGGACTGTCACAGATACGCAGTATTTT. Translating it yields CASSTRTVTDTQYF.